The 9 T cell receptor beta chains in this list originate from one sample, sequenced in a study of blood T cell repertoires in COVID-19. This table comes from immunoSEQ multiplex PCR, and its TCRdb copy is limited to in-frame clones, with some not included. The data hold more than 300,000 clones, with about 85% observed a single time. The sequenced material came from PBMCs or T cells enriched from blood (not recorded which). The receptors here all came from a woman younger than 45 who had recovered from COVID-19.

This clone was seen only once. This sequence joins TRBV30 and TRBJ2-1, with no clear D. The CDR3 loop spans 12 amino acids. Trimming took 4 bases from V and 9 from J, leaving 13 bases between them. Germline V gene data show CDR1 as GTSNPN and CDR2 as SVGIG (reference sequence). CDR3 amino acids: CAWNPSIGEQFF. As DNA, the CDR3 is TGTGCCTGGAACCCCAGTATTGGTGAGCAGTTCTTC.

This rearrangement joins TRBV7-2 to TRBJ1-2, with D maybe TRBD1 (5 bases). Germline loops: CDR1 SGHTA, CDR2 FQGNSA. This CDR3 is 15 amino acids long. Trimming cost V 6 bases and J 4 bases, with 18 bases left between them. The DNA for the CDR3 is TGTGCCAGCAGTCAGACTGCAGACAGATCCTATGGCTACACCTTC. The encoded protein is CASSQTADRSYGYTF.

V gene TRBV29-1 combines with J gene TRBJ1-2; D not certain. Germline assignment: CDR1 SQVTM and CDR2 ANQGSEA. CDR3 length: 15 amino acids. Deletions cut 6 bases from V and 2 bases from J, with 19 bases between. CDR3 sequence (DNA): TGCAGCGTCCAAGGCCCGCGGACTGAGAACTATGGCTACACCTTC. Protein: CSVQGPRTENYGYTF.

J is TRBJ1-1 and V is TRBV11-2; weak D call: TRBD1 (6 bases). This CDR3 is built from 13 residues. The V end was cut by 5 bases, the J end by 1 base, with 8 bases between. The germline V gene encodes CDR1 SGHAT and CDR2 FQNNGV. The CDR3 DNA sequence: TGTGCCAGCAGCCGGACAGCGAACACTGAAGCTTTCTTT. Its translation is CASSRTANTEAFF.

V and J are TRBV2 and TRBJ1-5; tentatively, D is TRBD1 (5 bases). The CDR3 runs to 14 residues. V lost 4 bases and J lost 0, with 7 bases in between. Germline V gene lookup returns CDR1 SNHLY and CDR2 FYNNEI. CDR3 amino acids: CASSGTNSNQPQHF. The DNA of the CDR3 is TGTGCCAGCAGTGGGACAAATAGCAATCAGCCCCAGCATTTT.

This clone is a singleton in its sample. For the CDR3, the DNA is TGTGCCATCACCTCGGACATCTTTGGAAACACCATATATTTT. Its protein product is CAITSDIFGNTIYF. The chain has TRBV10-3 and TRBJ1-3; possibly TRBD1 for D (5 bases). Trimming removed 7 bases from V and 3 bases from J, with 13 bases in between. Germline V lookup: CDR1 ENHRY, CDR2 SYGVKD. The CDR3 contains 14 residues.

V and J are TRBV30 and TRBJ1-5, with 9 nucleotides matching TRBD1. Germline lookup yields CDR1 GTSNPN and CDR2 SVGIG (reference sequence). The ends lost 2 bases at V and 2 bases at J; junction bases unmatched: 4. The CDR3 spans 15 residues. The chain's CDR3 is CAWSLDRGGNQPQHF. The CDR3, as DNA: TGTGCCTGGAGTTTGGACAGGGGTGGCAATCAGCCCCAGCATTTT.

This chain connects TRBV6-6 to TRBJ2-7, with D perhaps matching TRBD1 (5 bases). This CDR3 contains 14 residues. Germline-derived CDR1 and CDR2 are MNHNY and SVGAGI (reference sequence). Trimming took 0 bases from V and 2 from J, leaving 8 bases between them. The DNA for the CDR3 is TGTGCCAGCAGTTACTCCACAGGTCCCTACGAGCAGTACTTC. Its translation: CASSYSTGPYEQYF.

V gene TRBV3-1 (or the pseudogene TRBV3-2) combines with J gene TRBJ1-2, with a weak D call TRBD1 (5 bases). CDR1 and CDR2 from the germline V gene are LGHDT and YNNKEL (reference sequence). Trimming pared 1 base from V and 9 bases from J, leaving 9 bases between. The CDR3 covers 12 residues. CDR3: CASSQVGARYTF. Here the CDR3 DNA reads TGTGCCAGCAGCCAAGTTGGGGCCCGCTACACCTTC.